Here is one TCR beta chain with its context. J was trimmed by 2 bases and V by 0 bases; bases with no gene match: 3. Germline V gives CDR1 SGHTA, CDR2 FQGTGA. The CDR3 is 16 residues long. This sample is part of a study of control samples from healthy donors and cancer patients. Assay: immunoSEQ multiplex PCR; the TCRdb copy retains only in-frame clones and omits some. This sample carries about 180,000 clones, more than 80% of them seen once, and the ten largest clones take over 1.1%. The source is a man aged 25 to 40 in good health. The rearrangement joins TRBV7-3 to TRBJ1-3, with 8 nucleotides matching TRBD1. Input material: blood. As DNA, the CDR3 is TGTGCCAGCAGCTTAACGGCGGACAGGGCTGGAAACACCATATATTTT. This encodes CASSLTADRAGNTIYF.